These 9 T cell receptor beta chains originate from one sample sequenced in a study of vaccination effects on CD4 cells after COVID-19. These receptors have no identified antigens. Produced via immunoSEQ multiplex PCR; TCRdb's table is partial and in-frame only. The sample lists under 80,000 clones, 60% to 85% seen once, with more than 9% in the top ten. Expansion of antigen-specific CD4+ T cells with viral peptide pools was carried out by the ViraFEST assay before sequencing. When around nine days of culture had elapsed, CD4+ T cells were isolated. Recipients of the vaccine had no prior SARS-CoV-2 infection and negative nucleocapsid antibodies. The starting material was CD4+ T cells from PBMCs cultured with SARS-CoV-2 spike peptides, obtained before COVID-19 vaccination. All receptors derive from a human donor who received a COVID-19 vaccine.

This chain links TRBV12-3 or TRBV12-4 with TRBJ1-1; D remains ambiguous. The CDR3 totals 12 residues. The V gene lost 5 bases and the J gene lost 6 bases, with 10 bases spanning the gap. This chain's CDR3 is CASSLGRAEAFF. CDR3 DNA sequence: TGTGCCAGCAGTCTAGGCCGTGCTGAAGCTTTCTTT.

A remark on this clone: Other DNA variants within this sample encode the same CDR3. The V and J genes are TRBV5-1 and TRBJ1-5; D not resolved. Germline lookup yields CDR1 SGHRS and CDR2 YFSETQ. The CDR3 extends over 15 amino acids. Trimming took 0 bases from V and 2 from J, leaving 9 bases between them. Here the CDR3 reads CASSLDGGGNQPQHF. CDR3 nucleotides: TGCGCCAGCAGCTTGGACGGCGGCGGCAATCAGCCCCAGCATTTT.

V usage is TRBV7-3 and J usage is TRBJ2-5; 8 bases line up with TRBD2. The CDR3 has 15 residues. Germline-derived CDR1 and CDR2 are SGHTA and FQGTGA. V lost 8 bases to trimming and J lost 0 bases; unmatched junction nucleotides: 8. The CDR3 region is CASARGGGNQETQYF. The CDR3 coding sequence is TGTGCCAGCGCCCGGGGCGGGGGGAACCAAGAGACCCAGTACTTC. The full variable domain, rest sourced from reference TRBV7-3 and TRBJ2-5, is GAGVSQTPSNKVTEKGKYVELRCDPISGHTALYWYRQSLGQGPEFLIYFQGTGAADDSGLPNDRFFAVRPEGSVSTLKIQRTERGDSAVYLCASARGGGNQETQYFGPGTRLLVL.

The chain carries TRBV30 and TRBJ1-5, with 8 positions matching TRBD1. CDR3 length: 19 amino acids. In germline, CDR1 is GTSNPN, CDR2 SVGIG (reference sequence). Trimming removed 2 bases from V and 0 bases from J; junction bases left unmatched: 15. The CDR3 protein is CAWSKSWPGGRYSNQPQHF. The CDR3 DNA sequence: TGTGCCTGGAGTAAATCGTGGCCAGGGGGCCGTTATAGCAATCAGCCCCAGCATTTT.

The chain couples TRBV5-8 to TRBJ2-7, with no clear D. The CDR3 extends over 12 amino acids. Trimming left V 5 bases short and J 6 bases short, with 12 bases between. Germline CDR1 SGHTS, CDR2 YDEGEE. The CDR3 loop is CASRPQAGEQYV. Written as DNA, the CDR3 is TGTGCCAGCAGACCCCAAGCAGGCGAGCAGTACGTC.

The sample holds one count of this clone. J is TRBJ1-2 and V is TRBV27, with D possibly being TRBD1 (5 bases). Germline loops: CDR1 MNHEY, CDR2 SMNVEV (reference sequence). V was cut by 6 bases and J by 5 bases, with 16 bases left in between. This CDR3 comprises 14 residues. DNA of the CDR3: TGTGCCAGCAGGCCGGAGCAGGGAAGGTATGGCTACACCTTC. This codes for CASRPEQGRYGYTF.

This chain joins TRBV4-3 and TRBJ2-3; 9 positions agree with TRBD1. J gave up 1 base and V 8 bases, and 7 bases lay outside the gene matches. The CDR3 consists of 15 residues. Germline CDR1 is LGHNA and CDR2 is YSLEER. CDR3 loop: CASGTGLVGTDTQYF. DNA of the CDR3: TGCGCCAGCGGGACAGGGTTAGTAGGCACAGATACGCAGTATTTT.

The V and J genes are TRBV6-1 and TRBJ1-5; a weak D match, TRBD1 (6 bases). CDR1 and CDR2 (germline): MNHNS, SASEGT. Trimming cost V 3 bases and J 5 bases, with 11 bases left between them. This CDR3 is 14 amino acids long. Here the CDR3 reads CASSDWGRDQPQHF. Here the CDR3 DNA reads TGTGCCAGCAGTGATTGGGGGCGGGATCAGCCCCAGCATTTT.

This sequence joins TRBV30 and TRBJ1-4; 12 nucleotides line up with TRBD1. Germline trimming cut 7 bases from V and 5 bases from J; bases unmatched to any gene: 2. The CDR3 has 13 residues. The germline CDR1 and CDR2 sequences are GTSNPN and SVGIG (reference sequence). CDR3 sequence: CALGTGGNEKLFF. The CDR3 region has the DNA TGTGCCTTGGGGACAGGGGGCAATGAAAAACTGTTTTTT.